Following are 26 T cell receptor beta chains from one sample sequenced in a study of a mutant IDH1 vaccine in newly diagnosed glioma. TCRdb keeps only in-frame clones here, not all; method: immunoSEQ multiplex PCR. The table shows 55,000 to 70,000 clones, with approximately 86% occurring only once. Time point noted: baseline, week 1 (first vaccination visit). Specified treatment: pre-vaccination baseline after standard-of-care therapy. Sequencing was performed on PBMCs, taken from a glioma patient treated with radiotherapy, temozolomide or both. Receptors were obtained from a man aged 25-45 years with glioma.

The rearrangement uses TRBV5-5 and TRBJ1-5, with unresolved D. The CDR3 runs to 14 residues. V dropped 2 bases and J dropped 3 bases, with 9 bases sitting between them. CDR1 and CDR2 from the germline V gene are SGHKS and YYEKEE (reference sequence). The CDR3 spells CASSLGQTNQPQHF. CDR3 DNA sequence: TGTGCCAGCAGCTTAGGGCAGACCAATCAGCCCCAGCATTTT.

V gene TRBV9 combines with J gene TRBJ2-3; 7 bases line up with TRBD2. The junction had 10 bases not matched to a gene; V was cut back by 0 bases and J by 0 bases. Germline CDR1 is SGDLS and CDR2 is YYNGEE. The CDR3 is made up of 18 amino acids. CDR3 residues: CASSVVDWRGTSTDTQYF. The CDR3 coding sequence is TGTGCCAGCAGCGTAGTGGATTGGCGGGGGACGAGCACAGATACGCAGTATTTT.

As DNA, the CDR3 is TGCGCCAGCAGCCATTGGGGGGGCGGGTACAATGAGCAGTTCTTC. Amino acid sequence: CASSHWGGGYNEQFF. This sequence joins TRBV4-1 and TRBJ2-1, with D possibly matching TRBD2 (7 bases). The CDR3 is made up of 15 amino acids. V was shortened by 3 bases and J by 4 bases, with 13 bases between the two germline ends. Germline-derived CDR1 and CDR2 are MGHRA and YSYEKL.

The V and J genes are TRBV2 and TRBJ1-2; a possible D gene is TRBD1 (5 bases). In germline, CDR1 is SNHLY, CDR2 FYNNEI. The V gene lost 4 bases and the J gene lost 8 bases, with 17 bases spanning the gap. The CDR3 consists of 14 residues. DNA of the CDR3: TGTGCCAGCAGTGTGAGGCGGGTCGAGGGGGGCTACACCTTC. It encodes CASSVRRVEGGYTF.

The genes are TRBV28 and TRBJ2-6, with D unresolved. The CDR3 consists of 15 residues. V was cut by 6 bases and J by 0 bases, with 9 bases left in between. The germline gives CDR1 MDHEN, CDR2 SYDVKM. The DNA of the CDR3 is TGTGCCAGCAGGTTCCGTGGCTCTGGGGCCAACGTCCTGACTTTC. Its protein is CASRFRGSGANVLTF.

The chain recombines TRBV6-6 with TRBJ1-3; no clear D. Germline lookup yields CDR1 MNHNY and CDR2 SVGAGI (reference sequence). The CDR3 spans 12 residues. The ends were cut back, 2 bases at V and 12 bases at J, with 11 bases in the middle. The CDR3 DNA follows: TGTGCCAGCAGTTACGAAGGGCGGGGCATATATTTT. It yields the protein CASSYEGRGIYF.

The chain couples TRBV11-2 to TRBJ1-2, with D perhaps matching TRBD1 (6 bases). The CDR3 is 14 residues long. V was clipped by 1 base and J by 4 bases, with 10 bases between them. CDR1 is SGHAT and CDR2 is FQNNGV in the germline V gene. DNA for the CDR3: TGTGCCAGCAGCTTAGGGGACACGGTCTATGGCTACACCTTC. Amino acids: CASSLGDTVYGYTF.

The J gene is TRBJ1-6, the V gene TRBV6-6; D is possibly TRBD1 (5 bases). This CDR3 contains 13 residues. Germline CDR1 is MNHNY and CDR2 is SVGAGI (reference sequence). V dropped 7 bases and J dropped 7 bases, with 11 bases sitting between them. CDR3 sequence: CASKGPLNSPLHF. CDR3 in DNA: TGTGCCAGCAAGGGACCGCTCAATTCACCCCTCCACTTT.

The chain combines TRBV2 with TRBJ1-4; D is unresolved. With 8 bases removed from V and 5 bases from J, the gap between germline ends came to 12 bases. This CDR3 is built from 13 residues. Germline CDR1 and CDR2: SNHLY and FYNNEI. The CDR3 reads CASGRERNEKLFF. CDR3 in DNA: TGTGCCAGCGGCCGAGAAAGAAATGAAAAACTGTTTTTT.

V is TRBV4-2 and J is TRBJ1-5; D unresolved. V was shortened by 0 bases and J by 5 bases, with 17 bases between the two germline ends. The CDR3 loop spans 17 amino acids. Germline assignment: CDR1 LGHNA and CDR2 YNFKEQ. Here the CDR3 reads CASSQDDVSFSDQPQHF. The CDR3 DNA sequence: TGTGCCAGCAGCCAAGATGACGTATCTTTTTCGGATCAGCCCCAGCATTTT.

CDR3 DNA sequence: TGCGCCAGCAGCCAAGTTGGGGGGCGTAAGGGGAACACTGAAGCTTTCTTT. Translating gives CASSQVGGRKGNTEAFF. This sequence joins TRBV4-1 and TRBJ1-1; TRBD1 might be the D (6 bases). This CDR3 comprises 17 residues. CDR1 and CDR2 from the germline V gene are MGHRA and YSYEKL. Trimming removed 1 base from V and 1 base from J, with 16 bases in between.

The J gene is TRBJ1-2, the V gene TRBV2; D gene unclear. Germline CDR1 SNHLY, CDR2 FYNNEI. CDR3 size: 16 residues. V was pared by 0 bases and J by 7 bases, with 18 bases between. The CDR3 sequence: CASSEAPETRHFGYTF. CDR3 DNA: TGTGCCAGCAGTGAAGCGCCCGAGACTAGGCATTTTGGCTACACCTTC.

The J gene is TRBJ1-2, the V gene TRBV6-6; TRBD1 matches at 8 bases. The germline V gene has CDR1 MNHNY and CDR2 SVGAGI (reference sequence). V lost 6 bases and J lost 5; bases outside the gene matches: 11. The CDR3 sequence is 15 residues long. CDR3 loop: CASSAPDRDSYGYTF. As DNA, the CDR3 is TGTGCCAGCAGCGCCCCGGACAGGGATTCGTATGGCTACACCTTC.

The chain joins TRBV13 to TRBJ2-7, with TRBD1 matching over 7 bases. Losses at the gene ends were 0 bases for V and 1 base for J; bases not matched to a gene: 12. The CDR3 runs 18 residues. Germline CDR1 PRHDT, CDR2 FYEKMQ (reference sequence). The CDR3 loop reads CASSLGSNRDSLSYEQYF. The CDR3 DNA reads as TGTGCCAGCAGCTTAGGCTCTAACAGGGACAGCTTATCCTACGAGCAGTACTTC.

This sequence joins TRBV6-5 and TRBJ1-1, with D uncertain. This CDR3 spans 15 amino acids. The germline V gene encodes CDR1 MNHEY and CDR2 SVGAGI. Trimming removed 0 bases at V and 6 bases at J, with 14 bases between. CDR3 loop: CASSYSTGRRSEAFF. CDR3 coding DNA: TGTGCCAGCAGTTACTCGACGGGCCGAAGGTCTGAAGCTTTCTTT.

This chain connects TRBV18 to TRBJ2-2; no clear D gene. Trimming stripped 4 bases from V and 8 bases from J, with 17 bases between. The V gene's germline CDR1 is KGHSH and CDR2 LQKENI. There are 15 residues in the CDR3. CDR3 residues: CASSLHNTNRGELFF. In nucleotides, the CDR3 is TGTGCCAGCTCACTCCACAACACCAATCGAGGGGAGCTGTTTTTT.

CDR3 in amino acids: CASSLYLAGGLSTDTQYF. CDR3 DNA: TGCGCCAGCAGCTTGTATCTAGCGGGGGGCCTGAGCACAGATACGCAGTATTTT. The rearrangement uses TRBV5-1 and TRBJ2-3; 11 bases align to TRBD2. Germline CDR1 reads SGHRS; CDR2 reads YFSETQ. After removal of 1 base from V and 0 bases from J, the junction contained 7 bases not matched to a gene. The length of the CDR3 is 18 residues.

This chain's CDR3 is CAWSSDGGWIYEQYF. CDR3 coding DNA: TGTGCCTGGAGTTCTGACGGCGGATGGATATACGAGCAGTACTTC. The rearrangement links TRBV30 to TRBJ2-7; D gene unclear. The V gene lost 2 bases and the J gene lost 4 bases, with 18 bases spanning the gap. The CDR3 is 15 residues long. Germline CDR1 reads GTSNPN; CDR2 reads SVGIG (reference sequence).

This chain uses TRBV2 with TRBJ1-4; D not certain. This CDR3 region has 13 residues. Trimming left V 8 bases short and J 8 bases short, with 15 bases between. From germline, CDR1 is SNHLY and CDR2 FYNNEI. CDR3 nucleotides: TGTGCCAGCGCCGGACCGGCGTTGGAAAAACTGTTTTTT. It specifies CASAGPALEKLFF.

This clone appeared a few times. The genes are TRBV19 and TRBJ1-1; D call uncertain. Germline lookup yields CDR1 LNHDA and CDR2 SQIVND (reference sequence). The CDR3 length is 15 residues. V was cut by 6 bases and J by 0 bases, with 14 bases left in between. The CDR3 DNA sequence: TGTGCCAGTAGCACTTTACGGCAGGTGAACACTGAAGCTTTCTTT. It codes for CASSTLRQVNTEAFF.

The gene calls are TRBV6-5 and TRBJ2-2, with TRBD2 matching over 7 bases. Germline CDR1 and CDR2: MNHEY and SVGAGI. The CDR3 contains 16 residues. The V and J ends lost 4 bases and 5 bases, in that order; junction bases with no gene match: 10. CDR3 nucleotide sequence: TGTGCCAGCAGTTCCGGACTAGTTGTGATGACCGGGGAGCTGTTTTTT. Its protein product is CASSSGLVVMTGELFF.

V is TRBV20-1 and J is TRBJ2-3; TRBD2 aligns across 7 bases. The junction had 3 bases not matched to a gene; V was cut back by 7 bases and J by 5 bases. CDR1 is DFQATT, CDR2 SNEGSKA, per germline (reference sequence). This CDR3 spans 11 amino acids. The CDR3 nucleotides are TGCAGTGAGCAGCGGGGAGATACGCAGTATTTT. Translation gives CSEQRGDTQYF.

The chain recombines TRBV7-9 with TRBJ2-7; D gene uncertain. Between the trimmed V and J ends, which lost 2 bases and 0 bases, there was a span of 8 bases. The CDR3 contains 14 residues. Germline V gene data show CDR1 as SEHNR and CDR2 as FQNEAQ (reference sequence). CDR3: CASSLTAGSYEQYF. For the CDR3, the DNA is TGTGCCAGCAGCTTAACGGCAGGCTCCTACGAGCAGTACTTC. Filled out from reference TRBV7-9 and TRBJ2-7, the complete variable domain reads DTGVSQNPRHKITKRGQNVTFRCDPISEHNRLYWYRQTLGQGPEFLTYFQNEAQLEKSRLLSDRFSAERPKGSFSTLEIQRTEQGDSAMYLCASSLTAGSYEQYFGPGTRLTVT.

The gene calls are TRBV9 and TRBJ2-3; a weak D match, TRBD1 (6 bases). This CDR3 has 16 amino acids. V was cut by 3 bases and J by 2 bases, with 16 bases left in between. Per the germline V gene, CDR1 is SGDLS and CDR2 is YYNGEE. DNA of the CDR3: TGTGCCAGCAGCGAACCGAGGGGGATTACCACAGATACGCAGTATTTT. Protein sequence: CASSEPRGITTDTQYF.

The chain recombines TRBV7-8 with TRBJ2-3; 10 bases are shared with TRBD2. Germline CDR1 and CDR2: SGHVS and FQNEAQ. Trimming cost V 1 base and J 3 bases; bases outside gene matches: 22. This CDR3 is 22 amino acids long. CDR3 bases: TGTGCCAGCAGCTTAGGGGTTTACTCTAGCGGGGGACCAATGAAGAATACAGATACGCAGTATTTT. As protein: CASSLGVYSSGGPMKNTDTQYF.

This clone turned up a few times. The V call is TRBV5-6, the J call TRBJ2-1; perhaps TRBD2 as D (6 bases). CDR3 size: 14 residues. Per germline, CDR1 SGHDT and CDR2 YYEEEE. The germline V and J ends were trimmed by 3 bases and 7 bases, with 14 bases remaining between them. The CDR3, as DNA: TGTGCCAGCAGCTGGGGGGAAACAAGGAATGAGCAGTTCTTC. Its translation is CASSWGETRNEQFF.